The 30 T cell receptor beta chains listed next were all sequenced from one sample in a study of T cells after yellow fever vaccination. TCRdb reprocessed the 5' RACE reads with MiXCR, giving one entry per CDR3 protein. The sample contains approximately 250,000 distinct CDR3 sequences, roughly 4% of which appear only once. This specimen consisted of PBMCs, obtained 15 days after the yellow fever booster vaccination. Every receptor here comes from a man aged 18 to 30 who received the YFV17D yellow fever vaccine.

This clonotype was counted at least ten times. This chain connects TRBV6-6 to TRBJ2-5, with D possibly being TRBD1 (6 bases). Germline-derived CDR1 and CDR2 are MNHNY and SVGAGI (reference sequence). V was clipped by 2 bases and J by 1 base, with 8 bases between them. The CDR3 has 14 residues. CDR3 amino acids: CASSYGQLQETQYF. The CDR3 nucleotides read TGTGCCAGCAGTTACGGACAGCTCCAAGAGACCCAGTACTTC.

This clonotype occurred many times. This chain joins TRBV4-2 and TRBJ2-5, with D possibly TRBD1 on 5 matching bases. Germline values: CDR1 LGHNA, CDR2 YNFKEQ. V dropped 3 bases and J dropped 5 bases, with 13 bases sitting between them. This CDR3 region has 14 residues. DNA for the CDR3: TGTGCCAGCAGCCATCCCGGGTGGGGCGAGACCCAGTACTTC. As protein: CASSHPGWGETQYF.

The genes are TRBV11-2 and TRBJ2-3; 9 bases line up with TRBD2. The CDR3 length is 17 residues. V was clipped by 4 bases and J by 4 bases; unmatched bases: 12. CDR1 and CDR2 from the germline V gene are SGHAT and FQNNGV. The CDR3, as DNA: TGTGCCAGCAGCTCCGGGGGGATAGCGGGGGTGGCAGATACGCAGTATTTT. It translates to CASSSGGIAGVADTQYF.

This clonotype has at least ten counts. The chain links TRBV11-2 to TRBJ2-1; 12 bases align to TRBD2. The CDR3 totals 14 residues. V dropped 3 bases and J dropped 9; count of bases not matched to a gene: 3. CDR1 and CDR2 (germline): SGHAT, FQNNGV. Here the CDR3 DNA reads TGTGCCAGCAGCTTTATACTAGCGGGGGGTGAGCAGTTCTTC. This encodes CASSFILAGGEQFF.

This clonotype came up many times. V is TRBV18 and J is TRBJ1-3, with D maybe TRBD1 (5 bases). Trimming removed 2 bases at V and 0 bases at J, with 8 bases between. From germline, CDR1 is KGHSH and CDR2 LQKENI. CDR3 length: 15 amino acids. Written as DNA, the CDR3 is TGTGCCAGCTCACCAGCAGGGACCTCTGGAAACACCATATATTTT. Protein: CASSPAGTSGNTIYF.

This clonotype has ten or more counts. The chain uses TRBV3-1 and TRBJ2-5; D possibly corresponds to TRBD2 (5 bases). There are 13 residues in the CDR3. V lost 0 bases, J lost 7 bases, and 9 bases lay in between. The germline V gene has CDR1 LGHDT and CDR2 YNNKEL (reference sequence). The chain's CDR3 is CASSQEGEGTQYF. Here the CDR3 DNA reads TGTGCCAGCAGCCAAGAGGGCGAGGGGACCCAGTACTTC.

This clonotype was found many times. The gene calls are TRBV7-2 and TRBJ1-4; 8 bases agree with TRBD1. The length of the CDR3 is 16 residues. Germline assignment: CDR1 SGHTA and CDR2 FQGNSA. The V segment lost 5 bases and the J segment 3 bases; nucleotides outside the gene matches: 8. In DNA form, the CDR3 reads TGTGCCAGCAGCCAGACAGGGGTTGGGGCTAATGAAAAACTGTTTTTT. It is translated as CASSQTGVGANEKLFF.

This clonotype was seen many times. The CDR3 DNA follows: TGCGCCAGCAGAGAACAGTCGGGAGGGACCCAGTACTTC. Translation: CASREQSGGTQYF. The V call is TRBV5-1, the J call TRBJ2-5, with 7 bases aligning to TRBD2. The junction had 8 bases not matched to a gene; V was cut back by 5 bases and J by 7 bases. CDR3 length: 13 amino acids. From germline, CDR1 is SGHRS and CDR2 YFSETQ.

Worth noting for this clonotype: Possible read error: a much larger clone is one base away. V gene TRBV7-2 combines with J gene TRBJ2-3, with a weak D call TRBD2 (5 bases). CDR3 length: 13 amino acids. Germline V gene lookup returns CDR1 SGHTA and CDR2 FQGNSA. Trimming cost V 8 bases and J 3 bases, with 12 bases left between them. The CDR3 region is CASCRDWTDTQYF. The CDR3 region has the DNA TGTGCCAGCTGCCGGGATTGGACAGATACGCAGTATTTT.

This clonotype was counted many times. This chain uses TRBV6-1 with TRBJ2-4; 8 bases match TRBD1. This CDR3 comprises 16 residues. The germline gives CDR1 MNHNS, CDR2 SASEGT. J was trimmed by 1 base and V by 1 base; bases with no gene match: 3. CDR3 coding DNA: TGTGCCAGCAGTGAAGGGACAGGGTGGGCCAAAAACATTCAGTACTTC. It specifies CASSEGTGWAKNIQYF.

The chain has TRBV5-1 and TRBJ1-1; D is unresolved. The germline V and J ends were trimmed by 4 bases and 7 bases, with 11 bases remaining between them. The CDR3 contains 12 residues. The V gene's germline CDR1 is SGHRS and CDR2 YFSETQ. CDR3 sequence reads: CASSESRDEAFF. CDR3 DNA: TGCGCCAGCAGCGAATCCAGAGATGAAGCTTTCTTT.

This clonotype has ten or more counts. This chain joins TRBV5-4 and TRBJ2-1, with 9 positions matching TRBD1. V lost 5 bases, J lost 6 bases, and 6 bases stayed unmatched. The CDR3 has 14 residues. The germline V gene encodes CDR1 SGHNT and CDR2 YYREEE (reference sequence). The CDR3 reads CASRAGTGLNEQFF. In DNA, the CDR3 is TGTGCCAGCAGGGCCGGGACAGGGCTCAATGAGCAGTTCTTC.

This clonotype was recorded many times. The genes are TRBV12-3 or TRBV12-4 and TRBJ1-5, with a weak D call TRBD1 (5 bases). CDR3 length: 14 residues. Trimming took off 6 bases at V and 10 bases at J, with 19 bases between the two ends. The CDR3 region has the DNA TGTGCCAGCAGCCCCGGGACGGGGGTTGGACCCCAGCATTTT. Translating gives CASSPGTGVGPQHF.

This clonotype was detected many times. The CDR3 protein is CSASHSGANVLTF. DNA of the CDR3: TGCAGTGCTAGCCACTCTGGGGCCAACGTCCTGACTTTC. This chain links TRBV20-1 with TRBJ2-6; D not certain. The CDR3 covers 13 residues. Trimming stripped 3 bases from V and 0 bases from J, with 3 bases between. Germline values: CDR1 DFQATT, CDR2 SNEGSKA (reference sequence).

This clonotype was counted many times. This chain links TRBV5-1 with TRBJ1-5; D perhaps matches TRBD1 (5 bases). The V and J ends lost 4 bases and 2 bases respectively, with 13 bases between them. Germline V gene lookup returns CDR1 SGHRS and CDR2 YFSETQ. The CDR3 contains 15 residues. Here the CDR3 DNA reads TGCGCCAGCAGCCCGGTGGGGGGGGGCAATCAGCCCCAGCATTTT. Amino acid sequence: CASSPVGGGNQPQHF.

This clonotype came up many times. The rearrangement joins TRBV7-9 to TRBJ1-3; a weak D match, TRBD1 (6 bases). The germline V gene encodes CDR1 SEHNR and CDR2 FQNEAQ (reference sequence). The CDR3 spans 14 residues. Trimming left V 0 bases short and J 8 bases short, with 11 bases between. The CDR3 sequence: CASSLAGQLDTIYF. CDR3 nucleotides: TGTGCCAGCAGCTTAGCGGGACAACTCGACACCATATATTTT. Full variable domain (remainder filled in from reference TRBV7-9 and TRBJ1-3): DTGVSQNPRHKITKRGQNVTFRCDPISEHNRLYWYRQTLGQGPEFLTYFQNEAQLEKSRLLSDRFSAERPKGSFSTLEIQRTEQGDSAMYLCASSLAGQLDTIYFGEGSWLTVV.

This clonotype showed up just a few times. J is TRBJ1-1 and V is TRBV4-1, with TRBD1 as a possible D gene (5 bases). Per germline, CDR1 MGHRA and CDR2 YSYEKL. The germline V and J ends were trimmed by 0 bases and 1 base, with 9 bases remaining between them. This CDR3 comprises 15 residues. The CDR3: CASSQEGTGNTEAFF. CDR3 sequence (DNA): TGCGCCAGCAGCCAAGAGGGGACGGGGAACACTGAAGCTTTCTTT.

This clonotype showed up many times. This chain joins TRBV18 and TRBJ2-1; D gene unclear. Germline V gene lookup returns CDR1 KGHSH and CDR2 LQKENI. V was trimmed by 2 bases and J by 0 bases, leaving 8 bases between them. The CDR3 runs to 15 residues. The CDR3: CASSPSQSSYNEQFF. The CDR3 DNA reads TGTGCCAGCTCACCATCACAGAGCTCCTACAATGAGCAGTTCTTC.

This clonotype was detected many times. This chain connects TRBV9 to TRBJ2-3; TRBD2 aligns across 10 bases. V shed 6 bases, J shed 3 bases, and the junction held 7 bases outside the gene matches. CDR3 length: 15 amino acids. The germline gives CDR1 SGDLS, CDR2 YYNGEE. Here the CDR3 reads CASTRAGGLTDTQYF. The CDR3 DNA sequence: TGTGCCAGCACACGAGCGGGGGGGCTGACAGATACGCAGTATTTT.

This clonotype was observed many times. The CDR3 loop is CASSQDPGQEKLFF. In DNA, the CDR3 is TGCGCCAGCAGCCAAGATCCAGGACAGGAAAAACTGTTTTTT. This sequence joins TRBV4-1 and TRBJ1-4; the D gene is possibly TRBD1 (6 bases). Trimming shortened V by 0 bases and J by 8 bases, and 10 bases separated the two germline ends. The CDR3 sequence is 14 residues long. Per the germline V gene, CDR1 is MGHRA and CDR2 is YSYEKL.

This clonotype was counted ten times or more. This sequence joins TRBV5-1 and TRBJ2-1, with TRBD2 matching 8 bases. J was trimmed by 2 bases and V by 5 bases; bases with no gene match: 6. The CDR3 spans 15 residues. In germline, CDR1 is SGHRS, CDR2 YFSETQ. CDR3 nucleotides: TGCGCCAGCAGACTACTAGCGGCCACCTACAATGAGCAGTTCTTC. Protein: CASRLLAATYNEQFF.

This clonotype has at least ten counts. The chain couples TRBV13 to TRBJ2-5; D is tentatively TRBD1 or TRBD2 (6 bases each). The CDR3 contains 14 residues. Germline V gene lookup returns CDR1 PRHDT and CDR2 FYEKMQ (reference sequence). Deletions cut 5 bases from V and 4 bases from J, with 14 bases between. The CDR3 loop reads CASSLRGRAETQYF. The CDR3 DNA reads TGTGCCAGCAGCCTACGGGGGCGCGCAGAGACCCAGTACTTC.

The chain joins TRBV10-3 to TRBJ2-1, with 12 nucleotides matching TRBD1. Germline values: CDR1 ENHRY, CDR2 SYGVKD. Trimming took 7 bases from V and 4 from J; bases not matched to a gene: 5. This CDR3 contains 15 residues. The CDR3 is CAIKRDRGPYNEQFF. CDR3 DNA: TGTGCCATCAAGAGGGACAGGGGGCCTTACAATGAGCAGTTCTTC.

The sample holds many counts of this clonotype. V usage is TRBV7-2 and J usage is TRBJ1-3; D is unclear. With 3 bases removed from V and 3 bases from J, the gap between germline ends came to 12 bases. The CDR3 length is 15 residues. Germline loops: CDR1 SGHTA, CDR2 FQGNSA. The CDR3 spells CASSLRVGSGNTIYF. Here the CDR3 DNA reads TGTGCCAGCAGCTTGAGGGTTGGCAGTGGAAACACCATATATTTT.

This clonotype was seen at least ten times. This rearrangement joins TRBV7-2 to TRBJ1-1; possible D gene TRBD1, 5 bases. The germline V gene encodes CDR1 SGHTA and CDR2 FQGNSA. The CDR3 loop spans 14 amino acids. V lost 5 bases and J 3 bases, leaving 13 bases between the germline ends. The CDR3: CASSDSAFYTEAFF. The CDR3, as DNA: TGTGCCAGCAGCGACAGCGCCTTCTACACTGAAGCTTTCTTT.

This clonotype was seen repeatedly, ten times or more. The chain joins TRBV7-6 to TRBJ2-5; no firm D call. V shed 0 bases and J shed 3 bases, with 14 bases lying between them. CDR1 and CDR2 from the germline V gene are SGHVS and FNYEAQ. The CDR3 length is 16 residues. The CDR3 coding sequence is TGTGCCAGCAGCTTAGCGCTAAGGGTAGGAAAAGAGACCCAGTACTTC. The encoded protein is CASSLALRVGKETQYF.

This clonotype was counted at least ten times. This sequence joins TRBV4-3 and TRBJ2-4; D gene uncertain. The germline V gene has CDR1 LGHNA and CDR2 YSLEER. The CDR3 totals 16 residues. The ends were cut back, 0 bases at V and 7 bases at J, with 16 bases in the middle. As DNA, the CDR3 is TGCGCCAGCAGCCAAGATCCCGGTTTCGTAAGGAACATTCAGTACTTC. Protein product: CASSQDPGFVRNIQYF.

This clonotype has a count of ten or more. The chain links TRBV4-1 to TRBJ2-1; D is unclear. CDR1 is MGHRA, CDR2 YSYEKL, per germline. This CDR3 spans 14 amino acids. V was pared by 0 bases and J by 7 bases, with 10 bases between. CDR3 in DNA: TGCGCCAGCAGCCAAGATTCAGCGTCTAATGAGCAGTTCTTC. Translation gives CASSQDSASNEQFF.

This clonotype was counted ten times or more. This sequence joins TRBV13 and TRBJ2-7; D is unresolved. CDR1 is PRHDT and CDR2 is FYEKMQ in the germline V gene (reference sequence). V was shortened by 6 bases and J by 8 bases, with 17 bases between the two germline ends. The CDR3 is 13 residues long. CDR3 DNA sequence: TGTGCCAGCAGAACGGGTAGCTCTTGGAAGCAGTACTTC. This translates into CASRTGSSWKQYF.

This clonotype was seen repeatedly, ten times or more. The rearrangement uses TRBV6-1 and TRBJ2-1; 7 bases map to TRBD2. CDR1 and CDR2 from the germline V gene are MNHNS and SASEGT. V trimming: 7 bases; J trimming: 0 bases; junction bases outside the gene matches: 3. CDR3 length: 14 amino acids. CDR3: CASKGGGSYNEQFF. The CDR3 DNA reads TGTGCCAGCAAGGGCGGGGGCTCCTACAATGAGCAGTTCTTC.